This T cell receptor beta chain was sequenced for a study of shared clonotypes between healthy human individuals. Study-wide points: The study's rarefaction showed incomplete sorted-subset sequencing despite large depth. What limited the represented genetic and exposure-history diversity was the small number of donors.

CDR3 length: 21 amino acids. Germline V gives CDR1 SGHRS, CDR2 YFSETQ. The V and J ends lost 4 bases and 4 bases, in that order; junction bases with no gene match: 25. The table came from immunoSEQ multiplex PCR; TCRdb's copy has only in-frame clones and leaves some out. The sample lists 2.3 million or so clones; roughly 93% were seen once. Comments on this clone: Its cognate antigen is unknown.

Specimen: naive CD4+ T cells from PBMCs. Subset given: CD45RA+ positively selected. This sequence originates from a man aged 18 to 29 in good health. Some clones in this sample may be carry-over from other donors' samples. J is TRBJ2-1 and V is TRBV5-1; 8 bases map to TRBD2. CDR3 DNA: TGCGCCAGCAGCAGTCCTTTTACGGGGCAGCGGGGGTTATATCTTTACAATGAGCAGTTCTTC. It yields the protein CASSSPFTGQRGLYLYNEQFF. Full variable domain (outside the CDR3, taken from reference TRBV5-1 and TRBJ2-1): KAGVTQTPRYLIKTRGQQVTLSCSPISGHRSVSWYQQTPGQGLQFLFEYFSETQRNKGNFPGRFSGRQFSNSRSEMNVSTLELGDSALYLCASSSPFTGQRGLYLYNEQFFGPGTRLTVL.